This passage covers 25 T cell receptor beta chains from one sample sequenced in a study of blood T cells in healthy people across ages (dated by TCRdb to about 2015). The library was produced with 5' RACE. The sequencer was an Illumina HiSeq 2500. A second PCR of roughly 7 to 12 cycles was performed with a sample-barcoded 5' primer and a J-beta primer mix. Using fastp trimming at Q25 and MiXCR clonotype assembly, TCRdb reanalyzed the public sequencing data and kept in-frame beta chains. Each record represents a unique CDR3 protein, reported with the most common genes and DNA among its rows. The sample table holds around 1.5 million distinct CDR3 sequences, of which about 35% were seen once. Of the sample, over 9% falls within the top ten clones. Sequencing used blood. These receptors all come from a young woman in good health.

The chain employs TRBV10-3 and TRBJ2-3; 10 nucleotides line up with TRBD2. The CDR3 consists of 16 residues. Trimming cost V 2 bases and J 7 bases; bases outside gene matches: 9. Germline V CDR1 and CDR2: ENHRY, SYGVKD. CDR3 DNA: TGTGCCATCAGTGAGGGACTAGCGGATCTAGGGTATACGCAGTATTTT. Its protein product is CAISEGLADLGYTQYF.

The genes are TRBV29-1 and TRBJ1-2, with D perhaps matching TRBD1 (6 bases). This CDR3 has 14 residues. Germline CDR1 reads SQVTM; CDR2 reads ANQGSEA. Deletions cut 6 bases from V and 6 bases from J, with 20 bases between. The CDR3 DNA follows: TGCAGCGTCGTTGGGGGCCACAGGGTTCATGGCTACACCTTC. This translates into CSVVGGHRVHGYTF.

Only a few counts were recorded for this clonotype. V usage is TRBV20-1 and J usage is TRBJ1-1; D gene ambiguous. Germline values: CDR1 DFQATT, CDR2 SNEGSKA (reference sequence). Trimming removed 3 bases at V and 2 bases at J, with 13 bases between. The CDR3 runs 14 residues. CDR3 in amino acids: CSASFGSRNTEAFF. DNA for the CDR3: TGCAGTGCTAGTTTTGGGTCGAGAAACACTGAAGCTTTCTTT.

V gene TRBV15 combines with J gene TRBJ1-5; 7 nucleotides line up with TRBD1. J gave up 7 bases and V 0 bases, and 6 bases lay outside the gene matches. The CDR3 contains 15 residues. In germline, CDR1 is LNHNV, CDR2 YYDKDF (reference sequence). The CDR3 nucleotides read TGTGCCACCAGCAGAGATCAAGTCAGGGGGCAGCCCCAGCATTTT. Residues: CATSRDQVRGQPQHF. The whole variable domain, remainder taken from reference TRBV15 and TRBJ1-5, is DAMVIQNPRYQVTQFGKPVTLSCSQTLNHNVMYWYQQKSSQAPKLLFHYYDKDFNNEADTPDNFQSRRPNTSFCFLDIRSPGLGDTAMYLCATSRDQVRGQPQHFGDGTRLSIL.

The genes are TRBV5-1 and TRBJ2-6; TRBD1 is a possible D gene (6 bases). V was trimmed by 4 bases and J by 0 bases, leaving 14 bases between them. The CDR3 sequence is 17 residues long. Germline-derived CDR1 and CDR2 are SGHRS and YFSETQ. CDR3 in amino acids: CASSQQGLLSGANVLTF. In nucleotides, the CDR3 is TGCGCCAGCAGCCAACAGGGTCTCCTCTCTGGGGCCAACGTCCTGACTTTC.

The V call is TRBV12-3 or TRBV12-4, the J call TRBJ2-3, with TRBD2 matching over 7 bases. The CDR3 totals 19 residues. J lost 1 base, V lost 2 bases, and 15 bases had no gene match. The CDR3 DNA reads TGTGCCAGCAGTTTACGTTCAGGTGGGGGGGGAGTGCGCACAGATACGCAGTATTTT. Protein sequence: CASSLRSGGGGVRTDTQYF.

This clonotype was observed once. One end of the junction fails to match germline, which may point to a read error. The chain joins TRBV12-3 or TRBV12-4 to TRBJ1-2, with D unclear. The CDR3 covers 12 residues. In DNA, the CDR3 is TGTGCCAGCAGTTTAGTTGACTATGGCTGCACCTTC. The encoded protein is CASSLVDYGCTF.

The rearrangement links TRBV4-1 to TRBJ1-2, with D unresolved. V lost 1 base to trimming and J lost 3 bases, with 9 bases between them. The CDR3 is 14 amino acids. Looked up from germline, CDR1 is MGHRA and CDR2 is YSYEKL. The DNA of the CDR3 is TGCGCCAGCAGCCAAGCGGGAGGGCACTATGGCTACACCTTC. Its protein product is CASSQAGGHYGYTF.

This clonotype was seen only a few times. The chain couples TRBV2 to TRBJ2-7; 9 bases match TRBD1. This CDR3 comprises 14 residues. V trimming: 6 bases; J trimming: 3 bases; junction bases outside the gene matches: 6. The germline CDR1 and CDR2 sequences are SNHLY and FYNNEI. The CDR3 DNA is TGTGCCAGCAGGCGGGACAGGGACCTCTACGAGCAGTACTTC. Translating it yields CASRRDRDLYEQYF. Full variable domain (rest looked up from reference TRBV2 and TRBJ2-7): EPEVTQTPSHQVTQMGQEVILRCVPISNHLYFYWYRQILGQKVEFLVSFYNNEISEKSEIFDDQFSVERPDGSNFTLKIRSTKLEDSAMYFCASRRDRDLYEQYFGPGTRLTVT.

A note on this clonotype: Given a much more abundant clone one base away, this may be a read error. This chain links TRBV29-1 with TRBJ2-3; a possible D gene is TRBD1 (5 bases). Germline V gene lookup returns CDR1 SQVTM and CDR2 ANQGSEA. The CDR3 is 11 residues long. The DNA of the CDR3 is TGCAGCGCCGATCACACAGGTACGCAGTATTTT. Its protein product is CSADHTGTQYF.

This rearrangement joins TRBV27 to TRBJ2-3; 7 bases align to TRBD1. Per the germline V gene, CDR1 is MNHEY and CDR2 is SMNVEV (reference sequence). This CDR3 region has 17 residues. Trimming removed 0 bases from V and 4 bases from J; junction bases left unmatched: 10. CDR3 sequence reads: CASSLSGQLRVADTQYF. The CDR3 bases are TGTGCCAGCAGTTTATCGGGACAGCTGAGGGTCGCAGATACGCAGTATTTT.

The chain employs TRBV6-2 or TRBV6-3 and TRBJ2-3; D possibly matches TRBD1 or TRBD2 (6 bases each). The V gene lost 8 bases and the J gene lost 10 bases, with 19 bases spanning the gap. The CDR3 is 13 residues long. Germline lookup yields CDR1 MNHEY and CDR2 SVGEGT. Written as DNA, the CDR3 is TGTGCCAGCCGACGGGGGCCGGTGGGGGCGCAGTATTTT. Encoded protein: CASRRGPVGAQYF.

This clonotype was detected ten times or more. The CDR3 DNA reads TGCAGTGCTGCGGACGCATACGAGCAGTACTTC. Its translation: CSAADAYEQYF. The chain employs TRBV20-1 and TRBJ2-7; D not resolved. Trimming removed 5 bases at V and 4 bases at J, with 9 bases between. Germline CDR1 reads DFQATT; CDR2 reads SNEGSKA (reference sequence). This CDR3 is 11 amino acids long.

The chain couples TRBV19 to TRBJ1-2; D is unresolved. Germline V CDR1 and CDR2: LNHDA, SQIVND (reference sequence). V lost 3 bases, J lost 4 bases, and 15 bases lay in between. The CDR3 runs 15 residues. Here the CDR3 DNA reads TGTGCCAGTAGTATCAGCTCCGACCCCTTCTATGGCTACACCTTC. It specifies CASSISSDPFYGYTF.

Points on this clonotype: An end of the junction does not agree with germline; a read error may underlie this. The chain has TRBV5-1 and TRBJ1-5; unclear D gene. The CDR3 totals 16 residues. Germline V lookup: CDR1 SGHRS, CDR2 YFSETQ. This CDR3 reads CASSLAPGNSNQSQHF. CDR3 in DNA: TGCGCCAGCAGCTTGGCCCCCGGTAATAGCAATCAGTCCCAGCATTTT.

The chain uses TRBV6-5 and TRBJ2-7; D may correspond to TRBD1 or TRBD2 (7 bases each). This CDR3 has 16 amino acids. Germline values: CDR1 MNHEY, CDR2 SVGAGI. The V and J ends lost 7 bases and 0 bases respectively, with 19 bases between them. The CDR3 DNA sequence: TGTGCCAGCAAGACGGAGCCCAGGGGGGGCTCCTACGAGCAGTACTTC. It is translated as CASKTEPRGGSYEQYF.

The V and J genes are TRBV5-1 and TRBJ2-1, with 7 bases identical to TRBD1. The ends lost 2 bases at V and 1 base at J; junction bases unmatched: 3. The CDR3 runs to 15 residues. Per germline, CDR1 SGHRS and CDR2 YFSETQ. Written as DNA, the CDR3 is TGCGCCAGCAGCTTTCAGGGACAGTCCTACAATGAGCAGTTCTTC. Encoded protein: CASSFQGQSYNEQFF.

The rearrangement links TRBV25-1 to TRBJ1-1; D unresolved. Trimming removed 7 bases from V and 6 bases from J, with 15 bases in between. In germline, CDR1 is MGHDK, CDR2 SYGVNS. The CDR3 loop spans 13 amino acids. This CDR3 reads CASKGRVAAEAFF. The CDR3 nucleotides are TGTGCCAGCAAAGGTCGTGTGGCAGCTGAAGCTTTCTTT.

This rearrangement joins TRBV18 to TRBJ2-1; D ambiguous. The CDR3 totals 16 residues. Germline V gene data show CDR1 as KGHSH and CDR2 as LQKENI. The V and J ends lost 0 bases and 0 bases respectively, with 9 bases between them. CDR3 region: CASSPPRRLSYNEQFF. The CDR3 DNA reads as TGTGCCAGCTCACCACCCCGACGGCTCTCCTACAATGAGCAGTTCTTC.

This clonotype showed up many times. V gene TRBV4-1 combines with J gene TRBJ2-7; 10 bases are a match to TRBD1. The CDR3 has 15 residues. V was clipped by 0 bases and J by 6 bases; unmatched bases: 5. Per the germline V gene, CDR1 is MGHRA and CDR2 is YSYEKL. The DNA for the CDR3 is TGCGCCAGCAGCCAAGATCAGGGGACAGGGGTCGAGCAGTACTTC. Protein product: CASSQDQGTGVEQYF.

The chain has TRBV2 and TRBJ2-5, with 8 positions matching TRBD2. The better agreement between TRBJ2-7 and the DNA end casts doubt on the J call. Germline V gives CDR1 SNHLY, CDR2 FYNNEI. This CDR3 spans 15 amino acids. The CDR3 nucleotides are TGTGCCAGCAGTGAAAGAGTCAGCGGGAGCTACGAGCAGTACTTC. This encodes CASSERVSGSYEQYF.

The chain is built from TRBV27 and TRBJ1-5, with TRBD1 identical over 8 bases. This CDR3 region has 16 residues. The trim removed 4 bases at V and 0 bases at J, leaving 5 bases unmatched. Germline loops: CDR1 MNHEY, CDR2 SMNVEV (reference sequence). CDR3 protein: CASSSRQGISNQPQHF. CDR3 DNA sequence: TGTGCCAGCAGTTCCCGACAGGGGATTAGCAATCAGCCCCAGCATTTT.

This chain links TRBV5-6 with TRBJ2-7; tentative D call: TRBD1 (6 bases). Germline assignment: CDR1 SGHDT and CDR2 YYEEEE. The CDR3 length is 14 residues. V was pared by 3 bases and J by 2 bases, with 12 bases between. CDR3 in DNA: TGTGCCAGCAGCTCAGACAGGAACGCCTACGAGCAGTACTTC. Protein sequence: CASSSDRNAYEQYF. Based on the CDR3 plus reference TRBV5-6 and TRBJ2-7, the full variable domain is DAGVTQSPTHLIKTRGQQVTLRCSPKSGHDTVSWYQQALGQGPQFIFQYYEEEERQRGNFPDRFSGHQFPNYSSELNVNALLLGDSALYLCASSSDRNAYEQYFGPGTRLTVT.

CDR3 sequence: CASSGGGGLALARETQYF. The CDR3, as DNA: TGTGCCAGCAGCGGAGGAGGGGGGCTAGCGCTCGCCCGGGAGACCCAGTACTTC. This sequence joins TRBV7-9 and TRBJ2-5; either TRBD1 or TRBD2 may supply D (6 bases each). This CDR3 has 18 amino acids. Trimming removed 5 bases from V and 5 bases from J, with 27 bases in between. The V gene's germline CDR1 is SEHNR and CDR2 FQNEAQ (reference sequence).

Many counts were recorded for this clonotype. The chain couples TRBV27 to TRBJ1-2; 7 bases fit TRBD1. Trimming at V came to 5 bases and at J to 6 bases, leaving 6 bases not matched to a gene. The CDR3 is made up of 13 amino acids. CDR1 is MNHEY, CDR2 SMNVEV, per germline (reference sequence). DNA for the CDR3: TGTGCCAGCAGTCCTAGGACAGGAAATGGCTACACCTTC. It translates to CASSPRTGNGYTF.